The 9 T cell receptor beta chains presented below share a single source sample, sequenced in a study of blood T cell repertoires in COVID-19 (dated by TCRdb to about 2020). To prepare the library, the immunoSEQ multiplex PCR assay was applied. TCRdb took this table from immuneACCESS and kept in-frame rearrangements with V and J called. Such tables lack part of the clones; where checked against another copy, unresolved V genes explain under half of the gap, and the rest is unexplained. This sample is represented by tens of thousands of clones; about nine tenths of them were singletons. The top ten clones comprise roughly 21% of the sample. The sample taken for sequencing was peripheral blood. The receptors were sampled from a man aged 50 to 59 with active COVID-19.

The V call is TRBV11-1, the J call TRBJ2-7; D is possibly TRBD1 (6 bases). Per germline, CDR1 SGHAT and CDR2 FQDESV (reference sequence). The V end was cut by 4 bases, the J end by 2 bases, with 6 bases between. The CDR3 has 12 amino acids. The CDR3 region is CASSSGAYEQYF. The CDR3 coding sequence is TGTGCCAGCAGCTCAGGGGCCTACGAGCAGTACTTC.

This chain links TRBV5-5 with TRBJ1-5; the D is unclear. The germline V gene encodes CDR1 SGHKS and CDR2 YYEKEE (reference sequence). The V gene lost 0 bases and the J gene lost 2 bases, with 9 bases spanning the gap. CDR3 length: 15 residues. The CDR3 sequence: CASSLDRNGNQPQHF. In DNA, the CDR3 is TGTGCCAGCAGCTTGGACAGAAACGGCAATCAGCCCCAGCATTTT.

The rearrangement uses TRBV28 and TRBJ1-2; D is possibly TRBD1 (5 bases). Between the trimmed V and J ends, which lost 6 bases and 1 base, there was a span of 9 bases. Per germline, CDR1 MDHEN and CDR2 SYDVKM. This CDR3 spans 13 amino acids. The chain's CDR3 is CASRTALNYGYTF. CDR3 coding DNA: TGTGCCAGCAGGACAGCCCTTAACTATGGCTACACCTTC.

The chain has TRBV19 and TRBJ2-7; the match to TRBD2 covers 9 bases. Trimming removed 4 bases from V and 2 bases from J; junction bases left unmatched: 3. The CDR3 extends over 14 amino acids. Germline values: CDR1 LNHDA, CDR2 SQIVND (reference sequence). The CDR3 nucleotides read TGTGCCAGTAGTACCTCTAGCGGGACCTACGAGCAGTACTTC. Translation: CASSTSSGTYEQYF.

The chain couples TRBV4-2 to TRBJ2-3; 7 bases are shared with TRBD2. Germline V gene data show CDR1 as LGHNA and CDR2 as YNFKEQ. The CDR3 runs 16 residues. V lost 4 bases, J lost 3 bases, and 10 bases stayed unmatched. The CDR3 nucleotides read TGTGCCAGCAGCCCGTTTAGCGCGGGAGCGACAGATACGCAGTATTTT. Translation gives CASSPFSAGATDTQYF.

The sample holds one count of this clone. The chain has TRBV7-9 and TRBJ2-3; a weak D match, TRBD1 (5 bases). The CDR3 consists of 15 residues. Trimming stripped 2 bases from V and 2 bases from J, with 11 bases between. CDR1 is SEHNR, CDR2 FQNEAQ, per germline (reference sequence). CDR3 DNA: TGTGCCAGCAGCTTAAGGGGTCCATACACAGATACGCAGTATTTT. It codes for CASSLRGPYTDTQYF. The entire variable domain, with the rest obtained from reference TRBV7-9 and TRBJ2-3, is as follows: DTGVSQNPRHKITKRGQNVTFRCDPISEHNRLYWYRQTLGQGPEFLTYFQNEAQLEKSRLLSDRFSAERPKGSFSTLEIQRTEQGDSAMYLCASSLRGPYTDTQYFGPGTRLTVL.

The CDR3 DNA reads TGTGCCATCAGTTCAGTTAATGAGCAGTTCTTC. Its protein product is CAISSVNEQFF. The chain couples TRBV10-3 to TRBJ2-1, with D unresolved. Trimming shortened V by 5 bases and J by 7 bases, and 6 bases separated the two germline ends. The V gene's germline CDR1 is ENHRY and CDR2 SYGVKD. The CDR3 is 11 amino acids.

The chain has TRBV14 and TRBJ1-2; D ambiguous. CDR3 length: 14 residues. Germline CDR1 SGHDN, CDR2 FVKESK. V gave up 4 bases and J gave up 4 bases, with 13 bases separating them. CDR3 DNA sequence: TGTGCCAGCAGCCCGTCCGGAGGACTCTATGGCTACACCTTC. Translated: CASSPSGGLYGYTF.

The chain combines TRBV28 with TRBJ2-3, with 7 bases matching TRBD2. The CDR3 totals 16 residues. With 6 bases clipped from V and 0 bases from J, the junction kept 9 bases outside the gene matches. CDR1 MDHEN and CDR2 SYDVKM come from the germline V gene. The CDR3 sequence is CASSRLAAPSTDTQYF. For the CDR3, the DNA is TGTGCCAGCAGCCGACTAGCCGCCCCTAGCACAGATACGCAGTATTTT.